Below are 6 T cell receptor beta chains sequenced from a single sample in a study of naive and memory T cell subsets. Amplification of ligated cDNA took four PCR rounds with SP2 and nested alpha and beta constant primers. TCRdb re-derived calls from the 5' RACE reads in MiXCR, one entry per CDR3 protein. The top ten hold around 2.7% of the sample, which has 30,000 to 40,000 distinct CDR3 sequences, 15% to 20% seen once. A UMI-containing oligonucleotide was joined by 3' ligation to the TCR cDNA template. These receptors were taken from a female donor in good health.

This clonotype was observed at least ten times. This chain connects TRBV29-1 to TRBJ1-1; D is unclear. The V end was cut by 6 bases, the J end by 2 bases, with 10 bases between. The CDR3 length is 12 residues. CDR1 SQVTM and CDR2 ANQGSEA come from the germline V gene. The CDR3 sequence: CSVVPGNTEAFF. DNA of the CDR3: TGCAGCGTCGTCCCAGGTAACACTGAAGCTTTCTTT.

The rearrangement uses TRBV10-3 and TRBJ1-2; D possibly corresponds to TRBD1 (5 bases). With 5 bases removed from V and 6 bases from J, the gap between germline ends came to 13 bases. The CDR3 has 13 residues. The germline V gene encodes CDR1 ENHRY and CDR2 SYGVKD. The CDR3 sequence is CAISTGPQHGYTF. The CDR3 region has the DNA TGTGCCATCAGTACGGGACCCCAACATGGCTACACCTTC.

This chain links TRBV29-1 with TRBJ2-7; a weak D match, TRBD1 (6 bases). Germline values: CDR1 SQVTM, CDR2 ANQGSEA. CDR3 size: 13 residues. V was clipped by 4 bases and J by 0 bases, with 10 bases between them. As DNA, the CDR3 is TGCAGCGTTGTGCGGACAGACTCCTACGAGCAGTACTTC. This translates into CSVVRTDSYEQYF.

There are many counts of this clonotype. This chain joins TRBV20-1 and TRBJ1-5; 7 positions match TRBD1. The CDR3 totals 14 residues. The junction had 1 base not matched to a gene; V was cut back by 2 bases and J by 0 bases. The germline V gene has CDR1 DFQATT and CDR2 SNEGSKA (reference sequence). In DNA form, the CDR3 reads TGCAGTGCTAGAAGGACAGGTAGCAATCAGCCCCAGCATTTT. It encodes CSARRTGSNQPQHF.

This chain uses TRBV5-5 with TRBJ1-4; the match to TRBD1 covers 8 bases. The CDR3 totals 15 residues. Trimming took 4 bases from V and 8 from J; bases not matched to a gene: 10. Germline V CDR1 and CDR2: SGHKS, YYEKEE (reference sequence). The CDR3 protein is CASSLDRGKGEKLFF. CDR3 nucleotides: TGTGCCAGCAGCCTCGACAGGGGAAAGGGGGAAAAACTGTTTTTT.

The sample holds a few counts of this clonotype. The chain employs TRBV5-6 and TRBJ2-7; D is unresolved. Trimming stripped 5 bases from V and 6 bases from J, with 21 bases between. The CDR3 spans 15 residues. Germline lookup yields CDR1 SGHDT and CDR2 YYEEEE. CDR3 in amino acids: CASSLRFSYSSEQYF. CDR3 DNA: TGTGCCAGCAGTTTAAGATTTAGCTACTCGAGCGAGCAGTACTTC.